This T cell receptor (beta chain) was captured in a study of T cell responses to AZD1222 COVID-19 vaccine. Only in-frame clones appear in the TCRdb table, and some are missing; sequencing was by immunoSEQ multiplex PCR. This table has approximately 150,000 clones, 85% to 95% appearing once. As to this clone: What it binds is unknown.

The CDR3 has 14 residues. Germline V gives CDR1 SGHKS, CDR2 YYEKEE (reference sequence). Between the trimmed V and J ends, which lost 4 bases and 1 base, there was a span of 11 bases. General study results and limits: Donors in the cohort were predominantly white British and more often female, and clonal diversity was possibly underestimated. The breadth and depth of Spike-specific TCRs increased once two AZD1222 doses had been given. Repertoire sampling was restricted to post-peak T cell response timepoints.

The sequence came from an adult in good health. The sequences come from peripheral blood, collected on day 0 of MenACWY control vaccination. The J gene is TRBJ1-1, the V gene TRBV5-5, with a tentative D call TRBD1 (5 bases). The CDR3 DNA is TGTGCCAGCAGCAGCGGGGCCCAGAACACTGAAGCTTTCTTT. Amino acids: CASSSGAQNTEAFF.